What follows are 21 T cell receptor beta chains derived from one specimen sequenced in a study of cytomegalovirus exposure and HLA in healthy donors. PCR involved 60 Vbeta and 13 Jbeta primers. This table comes from immunoSEQ multiplex PCR, and its TCRdb copy is limited to in-frame clones, with some not included. In the table there are approximately 150,000 clones, roughly 80% of which are singletons. The specimen sequenced was PBMCs. All receptors derive from a woman between 45 and 65 years old in good health and CMV-seronegative.

The genes are TRBV6-4 and TRBJ2-3, with TRBD2 matching over 10 bases. V was clipped by 2 bases and J by 4 bases; unmatched bases: 3. This CDR3 has 15 amino acids. CDR1 and CDR2 (germline): MRHNA, SNTAGT. DNA for the CDR3: TGTGCCAGCAGTGACCTAGCGGGAGCTGCAGATACGCAGTATTTT. Encoded protein: CASSDLAGAADTQYF.

Notes on this clone: A read error may produce the germline difference seen at one junction end. This chain uses TRBV5-4 with TRBJ2-7, with D perhaps TRBD1 (5 bases). CDR1 and CDR2 (germline): SGHNT, YYREEE (reference sequence). This CDR3 has 11 amino acids. The CDR3, as DNA: TGTGCCAGCAGCCCCTTGCAGGGCGAACGGTTC. Translated, it gives CASSPLQGERF.

This chain connects TRBV2 to TRBJ2-1, with 9 bases matching TRBD2. The V gene end was trimmed by 3 bases and the J gene end by 6 bases; junction bases not matched to a gene: 3. From germline, CDR1 is SNHLY and CDR2 FYNNEI. This CDR3 is built from 14 residues. The CDR3 sequence: CASSDSGSLNEQFF. In DNA, the CDR3 is TGTGCCAGCAGTGATAGCGGGAGTCTCAATGAGCAGTTCTTC.

V usage is TRBV5-1 and J usage is TRBJ2-1, with 11 nucleotides matching TRBD2. Germline assignment: CDR1 SGHRS and CDR2 YFSETQ. Trimming at V came to 6 bases and at J to 3 bases, leaving 2 bases not matched to a gene. The CDR3 contains 14 residues. The CDR3 region is CASTTSGGYNEQFF. The CDR3 DNA reads TGCGCCAGCACCACTAGCGGGGGCTACAATGAGCAGTTCTTC.

The genes are TRBV5-6 and TRBJ1-1; 8 bases are shared with TRBD1. The CDR3 sequence is 12 residues long. Germline V gives CDR1 SGHDT, CDR2 YYEEEE. The V segment lost 4 bases and the J segment 8 bases; nucleotides outside the gene matches: 4. The CDR3 spells CASSKGQGEAFF. The CDR3 DNA reads TGTGCCAGCAGCAAAGGACAGGGCGAAGCTTTCTTT.

This sequence joins TRBV25-1 and TRBJ1-1, with D possibly TRBD1 on 5 matching bases. Germline assignment: CDR1 MGHDK and CDR2 SYGVNS. V dropped 0 bases and J dropped 1 base, with 9 bases sitting between them. CDR3 length: 15 residues. The chain's CDR3 is CASSEYRGSNTEAFF. For the CDR3, the DNA is TGTGCCAGCAGTGAATATCGGGGGTCGAACACTGAAGCTTTCTTT.

CDR3 loop: CASTRPGVGEFGYTF. The CDR3 nucleotides are TGTGCCAGTACCCGACCGGGGGTAGGAGAGTTTGGCTACACCTTC. This sequence joins TRBV19 and TRBJ1-2; a possible D gene is TRBD1 (5 bases). This CDR3 has 15 amino acids. Germline V lookup: CDR1 LNHDA, CDR2 SQIVND (reference sequence). V lost 7 bases and J 7 bases, leaving 22 bases between the germline ends.

Points on this clone: An end of the junction differs from the germline gene, which may be a read error. The gene calls are TRBV5-1 and TRBJ2-4, with 9 positions matching TRBD1. There are 14 residues in the CDR3. Germline lookup yields CDR1 SGHRS and CDR2 YFSETQ. CDR3 region: CASTLGQGLNIQYF. Here the CDR3 DNA reads TGCGCCAGCACCTTGGGACAGGGTCTTAACATTCAGTACTTC.

The chain links TRBV28 to TRBJ2-7, with D maybe TRBD1 (5 bases). V lost 8 bases, J lost 3 bases, and 14 bases lay in between. Germline assignment: CDR1 MDHEN and CDR2 SYDVKM. This CDR3 is built from 13 residues. The CDR3 DNA follows: TGTGCCAGCTCCTCTGGGGCTCTCTACGAGCAGTACTTC. This codes for CASSSGALYEQYF. Variable domain in full (rest from reference TRBV28 and TRBJ2-7): DVKVTQSSRYLVKRTGEKVFLECVQDMDHENMFWYRQDPGLGLRLIYFSYDVKMKEKGDIPEGYSVSREKKERFSLILESASTNQTSMYLCASSSGALYEQYFGPGTRLTVT.

The CDR3 sequence: CASSFSQGGPATNEKLFF. The CDR3 DNA is TGTGCCAGCAGTTTCAGTCAGGGGGGTCCTGCAACTAATGAAAAACTGTTTTTT. The V call is TRBV28, the J call TRBJ1-4; 7 positions agree with TRBD1. The CDR3 has 18 residues. The junction had 10 bases not matched to a gene; V was cut back by 3 bases and J by 0 bases. The germline CDR1 and CDR2 sequences are MDHEN and SYDVKM.

V and J are TRBV7-2 and TRBJ1-5; possibly TRBD1 for D (5 bases). Germline CDR1 and CDR2: SGHTA and FQGNSA. V shed 6 bases and J shed 5 bases, with 14 bases lying between them. The CDR3 has 14 residues. The chain's CDR3 is CASSPKTDHQPQHF. The DNA of the CDR3 is TGTGCCAGCAGTCCAAAGACAGATCATCAGCCCCAGCATTTT.

This rearrangement joins TRBV7-9 to TRBJ2-5; perhaps TRBD2 as D (6 bases). Germline CDR1 SEHNR, CDR2 FQNEAQ (reference sequence). This CDR3 region has 13 residues. Trimming removed 0 bases at V and 5 bases at J, with 7 bases between. The CDR3 reads CASSLAGTETQYF. The CDR3 nucleotides are TGTGCCAGCAGCTTAGCGGGGACTGAGACCCAGTACTTC.

The rearrangement joins TRBV19 to TRBJ1-1; TRBD1 matches 8 bases. The germline V gene has CDR1 LNHDA and CDR2 SQIVND (reference sequence). V dropped 3 bases and J dropped 1; count of bases not matched to a gene: 4. The CDR3 is made up of 15 amino acids. CDR3 coding DNA: TGTGCCAGTAGTATCCAGGGGGCTGGGAACACTGAAGCTTTCTTT. Translated, it gives CASSIQGAGNTEAFF.

V gene TRBV9 combines with J gene TRBJ2-7; TRBD2 aligns across 10 bases. The CDR3 has 15 amino acids. CDR1 SGDLS and CDR2 YYNGEE come from the germline V gene. V shed 4 bases and J 6 bases; nucleotides not matched to a gene: 10. Here the CDR3 reads CASSPGASGGSEQYF. CDR3 coding DNA: TGTGCCAGCAGCCCAGGGGCTAGCGGGGGATCCGAGCAGTACTTC.

The rearrangement uses TRBV11-3 and TRBJ2-3; 13 nucleotides line up with TRBD2. V was pared by 6 bases and J by 4 bases, with 7 bases of the junction left unmatched. This CDR3 region has 16 residues. Germline CDR1 is SGHNT and CDR2 is YENEEA. The CDR3 protein is CASSHRTSGRSDTQYF. The CDR3 nucleotides are TGTGCCAGCAGTCATAGGACTAGCGGGAGATCAGATACGCAGTATTTT.

The rearrangement links TRBV7-8 to TRBJ1-2; 8 bases agree with TRBD1. J was trimmed by 3 bases and V by 4 bases; bases with no gene match: 4. The CDR3 is 14 residues long. Germline V gives CDR1 SGHVS, CDR2 FQNEAQ. The CDR3 coding sequence is TGTGCCAGCAGCTATCAGGGGGCTCACTATGGCTACACCTTC. Translation gives CASSYQGAHYGYTF.

This chain links TRBV5-6 with TRBJ1-2; D gene ambiguous. The V end lost 1 base, the J end lost 2 bases, and 9 bases lay between the germline ends. The CDR3 totals 14 residues. The germline V gene encodes CDR1 SGHDT and CDR2 YYEEEE. This CDR3 is CASSLPQTNYGYTF. CDR3 nucleotides: TGTGCCAGCAGCTTGCCGCAGACAAACTATGGCTACACCTTC.

This sequence joins TRBV5-4 and TRBJ2-7; tentatively, D is TRBD2 (6 bases). This CDR3 region has 13 residues. V was trimmed by 7 bases and J by 1 base, leaving 12 bases between them. CDR1 SGHNT and CDR2 YYREEE come from the germline V gene (reference sequence). The CDR3 loop is CASSSEGSYEQYF. CDR3 in DNA: TGTGCCAGCTCCTCGGAGGGGTCCTACGAGCAGTACTTC.

In this sample, this clone turned up a few times. The genes are TRBV29-1 and TRBJ2-3; 7 bases fit TRBD1. J was trimmed by 0 bases and V by 7 bases; bases with no gene match: 13. In germline, CDR1 is SQVTM, CDR2 ANQGSEA. CDR3 length: 16 residues. The CDR3 sequence: CSAADRVTPSTDTQYF. The CDR3 bases are TGCAGCGCCGCTGACAGGGTAACACCTAGCACAGATACGCAGTATTTT.

For this clone: At the DNA level, this CDR3 is encoded by other sequences in the same sample as well. This chain links TRBV28 with TRBJ2-3; 7 nucleotides match TRBD2. The germline gives CDR1 MDHEN, CDR2 SYDVKM. V lost 2 bases, J lost 5 bases, and 7 bases stayed unmatched. The CDR3 totals 15 residues. CDR3: CASSLELAMEDTQYF. The CDR3 nucleotides read TGTGCCAGCAGTTTAGAACTAGCGATGGAAGATACGCAGTATTTT.

This chain joins TRBV5-4 and TRBJ2-2; D is ambiguous. The CDR3 loop spans 13 amino acids. Germline V gene data show CDR1 as SGHNT and CDR2 as YYREEE (reference sequence). Trimming pared 0 bases from V and 8 bases from J, leaving 8 bases between. The CDR3 nucleotides are TGTGCCAGCAGCTTGGGAGCTAGGGGGGAGCTGTTTTTT. Translation: CASSLGARGELFF.